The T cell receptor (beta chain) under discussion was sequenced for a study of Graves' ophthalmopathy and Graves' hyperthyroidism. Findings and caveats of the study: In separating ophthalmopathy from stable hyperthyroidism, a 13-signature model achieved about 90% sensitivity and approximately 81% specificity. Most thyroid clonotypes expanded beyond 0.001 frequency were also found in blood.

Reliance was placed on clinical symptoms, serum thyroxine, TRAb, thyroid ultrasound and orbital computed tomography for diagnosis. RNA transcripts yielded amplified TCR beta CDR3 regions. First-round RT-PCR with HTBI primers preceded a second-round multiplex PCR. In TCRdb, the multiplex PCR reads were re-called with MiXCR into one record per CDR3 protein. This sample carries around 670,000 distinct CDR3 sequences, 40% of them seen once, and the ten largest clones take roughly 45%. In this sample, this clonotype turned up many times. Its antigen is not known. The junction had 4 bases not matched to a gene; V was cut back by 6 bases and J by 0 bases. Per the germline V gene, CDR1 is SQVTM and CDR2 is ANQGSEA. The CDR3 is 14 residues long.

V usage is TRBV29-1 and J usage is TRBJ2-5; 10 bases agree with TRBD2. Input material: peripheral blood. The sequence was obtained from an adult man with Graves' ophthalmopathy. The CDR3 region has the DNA TGCAGCGTCGGACTAGCGGACAACCAAGAGACCCAGTACTTC. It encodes CSVGLADNQETQYF.